The 29 T cell receptor beta chains presented below share a single source sample, sequenced in a study of T cells in Graves' hyperthyroidism and ophthalmopathy (dated by TCRdb to the late 2010s). Library preparation employed multiplex PCR. Data came from an Illumina HiSeq 2000. The TCR beta CDR3 regions were amplified from the RNA transcripts. A first-round RT-PCR of the TCR CDR3 used the HTBI primer set with the Qiagen OneStep RT-PCR kit. The public sequencing data were trimmed at Q25 with fastp and processed into clonotypes with MiXCR by TCRdb, which kept only in-frame beta chains. Every CDR3 protein is listed once, alongside the most common genes and DNA of its rows. A total of around 600,000 distinct CDR3 sequences appear in this sample, about a sixth of them only once. The leading ten clones occupy 3% to 4% of the sample. Material: blood. These receptors were collected from a woman between 40 and 50 years old with Graves' ophthalmopathy.

The table lists this clonotype with many counts. The J gene is TRBJ1-1, the V gene TRBV30; D uncertain. CDR1 and CDR2 (germline): GTSNPN, SVGIG (reference sequence). This CDR3 contains 12 residues. V was clipped by 4 bases and J by 5 bases, with 11 bases between them. The CDR3 loop is CAWNRAWTEAFF. The CDR3 DNA reads as TGTGCCTGGAATCGGGCCTGGACTGAAGCTTTCTTT.

V usage is TRBV7-9 and J usage is TRBJ2-1, with TRBD2 matching over 10 bases. CDR1 SEHNR and CDR2 FQNEAQ come from the germline V gene (reference sequence). The CDR3 covers 16 residues. V lost 1 base and J lost 1; bases outside the gene matches: 1. The CDR3 region is CASSLVAGGSYNEQFF. The CDR3 nucleotides read TGTGCCAGCAGCTTAGTAGCGGGAGGATCCTACAATGAGCAGTTCTTC.

This clonotype was recorded at least ten times. This chain connects TRBV6-2 or TRBV6-3 to TRBJ2-5; perhaps TRBD2 as D (5 bases). Germline lookup yields CDR1 MNHEY and CDR2 SVGEGT. The CDR3 covers 14 residues. The V end was cut by 0 bases, the J end by 2 bases, with 7 bases between. CDR3 DNA: TGTGCCAGCAGTTACTCGAGCGGACAAGAGACCCAGTACTTC. Translated: CASSYSSGQETQYF.

The V gene is TRBV6-5, the J gene TRBJ2-7; D is perhaps TRBD2 (6 bases). Trimming removed 0 bases at V and 2 bases at J, with 14 bases between. Germline loops: CDR1 MNHEY, CDR2 SVGAGI. The CDR3 has 16 residues. The CDR3 DNA reads as TGTGCCAGCAGTTACTCGGAGGGATCTATACCCTACGAGCAGTACTTC. It is translated as CASSYSEGSIPYEQYF.

As concerns this clonotype: Given a much more abundant clone one base away, this may be a read error. DNA for the CDR3: TGTGCCAGCACCCAGACTAGCGGGAGTTTTGGAGAGACCCAGTACTTC. Amino acid sequence: CASTQTSGSFGETQYF. The chain has TRBV7-9 and TRBJ2-5; 12 nucleotides agree with TRBD2. This CDR3 comprises 16 residues. With V trimmed by 7 bases and J by 4 bases, 10 bases remained unmatched. The germline V gene has CDR1 SEHNR and CDR2 FQNEAQ (reference sequence). Together with reference TRBV7-9 and TRBJ2-5, the CDR3 gives the full variable domain: DTGVSQNPRHKITKRGQNVTFRCDPISEHNRLYWYRQTLGQGPEFLTYFQNEAQLEKSRLLSDRFSAERPKGSFSTLEIQRTEQGDSAMYLCASTQTSGSFGETQYFGPGTRLLVL.

The chain links TRBV20-1 to TRBJ1-1; the D is unclear. Trimming took 5 bases from V and 3 from J, leaving 13 bases between them. The CDR3 runs 13 residues. Germline V CDR1 and CDR2: DFQATT, SNEGSKA (reference sequence). CDR3 nucleotide sequence: TGCAGTGCTTCCTATCGAGGTCACACTGAAGCTTTCTTT. It encodes CSASYRGHTEAFF.

V and J are TRBV29-1 and TRBJ2-7, with D tentatively TRBD1 or TRBD2 (5 bases each). Per the germline V gene, CDR1 is SQVTM and CDR2 is ANQGSEA. The CDR3 consists of 13 residues. The V and J ends lost 7 bases and 7 bases respectively, with 20 bases between them. The CDR3 DNA reads as TGCAGCGCCCAAGGGACGGACGGGCGTGAGCAGTACTTC. It translates to CSAQGTDGREQYF.

This clonotype occurred many times. This sequence joins TRBV12-5 and TRBJ1-3; TRBD1 is a possible D gene (6 bases). Per germline, CDR1 LGHNT and CDR2 FRNRAP. The CDR3 runs to 15 residues. V lost 6 bases, J lost 0 bases, and 12 bases lay in between. The CDR3 DNA is TGTGCTAGTGGCCCAGGGGCGAGCTCTGGAAACACCATATATTTT. This codes for CASGPGASSGNTIYF.

The chain employs TRBV29-1 and TRBJ1-2; tentative D call: TRBD1 (5 bases). V shed 5 bases and J shed 6 bases, with 13 bases lying between them. Per the germline V gene, CDR1 is SQVTM and CDR2 is ANQGSEA. The CDR3 has 12 residues. CDR3 residues: CSVPGGGNGYTF. CDR3 nucleotides: TGCAGCGTTCCCGGGGGAGGGAATGGCTACACCTTC.

This clonotype was detected ten times or more. This rearrangement joins TRBV3-1 to TRBJ2-1; D is undetermined. V lost 2 bases and J 10 bases, leaving 15 bases between the germline ends. The CDR3 is made up of 14 amino acids. The germline CDR1 and CDR2 sequences are LGHDT and YNNKEL (reference sequence). For the CDR3, the DNA is TGTGCCAGCAGCCAACTAAAACTCGTTGGAGAGCAGTTCTTC. It specifies CASSQLKLVGEQFF.

This clonotype appeared many times. The V gene is TRBV18, the J gene TRBJ1-5, with TRBD1 identical over 8 bases. Unmatched junction bases numbered 8, after V lost 6 bases and J lost 4 bases. The CDR3 totals 15 residues. Germline V gene data show CDR1 as KGHSH and CDR2 as LQKENI. The CDR3 sequence: CASSPTGVGNQPQHF. The CDR3, as DNA: TGTGCCAGCTCCCCGACAGGGGTAGGGAATCAGCCCCAGCATTTT. The full variable domain, completed using reference TRBV18 and TRBJ1-5, is NAGVMQNPRHLVRRRGQEARLRCSPMKGHSHVYWYRQLPEEGLKFMVYLQKENIIDESGMPKERFSAEFPKEGPSILRIQQVVRGDSAAYFCASSPTGVGNQPQHFGDGTRLSIL.

This chain links TRBV10-3 with TRBJ2-2, with 7 bases lining up with TRBD1. In germline, CDR1 is ENHRY, CDR2 SYGVKD. Trimming at V came to 6 bases and at J to 5 bases, leaving 3 bases not matched to a gene. CDR3 length: 13 residues. CDR3 sequence reads: CAIRGGGTGELFF. CDR3 coding DNA: TGTGCCATCAGAGGGGGCGGGACCGGGGAGCTGTTTTTT.

The chain carries TRBV20-1 and TRBJ2-3; perhaps TRBD2 as D (5 bases). The CDR3 is made up of 13 amino acids. The germline CDR1 and CDR2 sequences are DFQATT and SNEGSKA (reference sequence). The V gene lost 7 bases and the J gene lost 4 bases, with 15 bases spanning the gap. CDR3 in amino acids: CSVSDPGADTQYF. The CDR3 DNA follows: TGCAGTGTCTCTGACCCCGGGGCAGATACGCAGTATTTT.

This clonotype appeared a few times. The V gene is TRBV10-2, the J gene TRBJ2-7; D unclear. Per germline, CDR1 WSHSY and CDR2 SAAADI. CDR3 size: 10 residues. V was pared by 8 bases and J by 0 bases, with 2 bases between. The CDR3 nucleotides are TGCGCCAGCTACTCCTACGAGCAGTACTTC. Its protein is CASYSYEQYF.

Only a few counts were recorded for this clonotype. The chain links TRBV6-6 to TRBJ2-5; D is perhaps TRBD1 or TRBD2 (6 bases each). This CDR3 spans 15 amino acids. V dropped 2 bases and J dropped 7 bases, with 17 bases sitting between them. The germline V gene encodes CDR1 MNHNY and CDR2 SVGAGI (reference sequence). CDR3 bases: TGTGCCAGCAGTTACACAACTCGGAGGGGGGTGACCCAGTACTTC. Protein sequence: CASSYTTRRGVTQYF.

In the case of this clonotype: A much larger clone sits a single nucleotide away, making a read error possible. The rearrangement uses TRBV6-1 and TRBJ1-1; D not resolved. The CDR3 has 13 residues. Germline lookup yields CDR1 MNHNS and CDR2 SASEGT. The CDR3 loop is CAGSEEAVTEAFF. CDR3 coding DNA: TGTGCCGGCAGTGAAGAGGCAGTTACTGAAGCTTTCTTT.

The V and J genes are TRBV6-5 and TRBJ2-7; D is unclear. The CDR3 totals 15 residues. V was trimmed by 5 bases and J by 2 bases, leaving 16 bases between them. Germline-derived CDR1 and CDR2 are MNHEY and SVGAGI. CDR3 nucleotides: TGTGCCAGCAGTGATGCGCTCCCCCCCGCCTACGAGCAGTACTTC. It codes for CASSDALPPAYEQYF.

V usage is TRBV4-1 and J usage is TRBJ1-1; tentatively, D is TRBD1 (5 bases). This CDR3 has 15 residues. The germline V and J ends were trimmed by 0 bases and 3 bases, with 11 bases remaining between them. Germline CDR1 is MGHRA and CDR2 is YSYEKL. CDR3 amino acids: CASSQDGGSDTEAFF. The CDR3 DNA reads TGCGCCAGCAGCCAAGATGGGGGTAGCGACACTGAAGCTTTCTTT.

This clonotype was found many times. The rearrangement uses TRBV5-1 and TRBJ1-4, with a weak D call TRBD1 (5 bases). V was clipped by 6 bases and J by 3 bases, with 12 bases between them. CDR1 and CDR2 (germline): SGHRS, YFSETQ. The CDR3 runs 14 residues. CDR3 DNA sequence: TGCGCCAGCACCTTCGGGACGTCTAATGAAAAACTGTTTTTT. Amino acids: CASTFGTSNEKLFF.

This clonotype was recorded at least ten times. V gene TRBV12-3 or TRBV12-4 combines with J gene TRBJ1-1; D uncertain. The CDR3 length is 14 residues. Trimming took 6 bases from V and 7 from J, leaving 18 bases between them. The CDR3 nucleotides read TGTGCCAGCAGCCCAATCCTCGACAACGGTGAAGCTTTCTTT. Its translation: CASSPILDNGEAFF.

There are many counts of this clonotype. The rearrangement joins TRBV5-1 to TRBJ2-7; TRBD1 matches at 9 bases. The CDR3 covers 14 residues. The junction had 7 bases not matched to a gene; V was cut back by 4 bases and J by 5 bases. The V gene's germline CDR1 is SGHRS and CDR2 YFSETQ. CDR3 nucleotide sequence: TGCGCCAGCAGCCCGGGACAGGGCTGGGACGAGCAGTACTTC. Translation gives CASSPGQGWDEQYF. Using reference TRBV5-1 and TRBJ2-7 for the parts outside the CDR3, the full variable domain is KAGVTQTPRYLIKTRGQQVTLSCSPISGHRSVSWYQQTPGQGLQFLFEYFSETQRNKGNFPGRFSGRQFSNSRSEMNVSTLELGDSALYLCASSPGQGWDEQYFGPGTRLTVT.

V and J are TRBV27 and TRBJ2-4; 8 bases map to TRBD2. Germline-derived CDR1 and CDR2 are MNHEY and SMNVEV (reference sequence). The CDR3 is 16 amino acids. J was trimmed by 1 base and V by 4 bases; bases with no gene match: 6. The chain's CDR3 is CASSSLASGAKNIQYF. The CDR3 DNA sequence: TGTGCCAGCAGTTCTTTGGCTAGCGGGGCCAAAAACATTCAGTACTTC.

This clonotype was detected a few times. This could be a read error, since a much larger clone is one nucleotide away. The rearrangement links TRBV20-1 to TRBJ2-1; the D gene could be TRBD1 or TRBD2 (5 bases each). Deletions cut 6 bases from V and 12 bases from J, with 24 bases between. Germline CDR1 DFQATT, CDR2 SNEGSKA (reference sequence). The CDR3 consists of 14 residues. This CDR3 reads CSASTLARGDGQFF. CDR3 bases: TGCAGTGCCTCGACCTTGGCTAGAGGGGATGGGCAGTTCTTC.

This clonotype was recorded at least ten times. The rearrangement joins TRBV29-1 to TRBJ2-5, with a possible D match to TRBD1 (6 bases). V lost 7 bases to trimming and J lost 1 base, with 10 bases between them. The germline gives CDR1 SQVTM, CDR2 ANQGSEA. This CDR3 comprises 12 residues. CDR3 bases: TGCAGCGGGCTGGGGGCCCAAGAGACCCAGTACTTC. Encoded protein: CSGLGAQETQYF. The whole variable domain, remainder taken from reference TRBV29-1 and TRBJ2-5, is SAVISQKPSRDICQRGTSLTIQCQVDSQVTMMFWYRQQPGQSLTLIATANQGSEATYESGFVIDKFPISRPNLTFSTLTVSNMSPEDSSIYLCSGLGAQETQYFGPGTRLLVL.

The rearrangement uses TRBV18 and TRBJ2-3; a weak D match, TRBD1 (5 bases). The CDR3 covers 16 residues. The germline CDR1 and CDR2 sequences are KGHSH and LQKENI. Trimming left V 2 bases short and J 0 bases short, with 12 bases between. The CDR3 here is CASSPIAKGSTDTQYF. CDR3 nucleotide sequence: TGTGCCAGCTCACCAATCGCGAAGGGGAGCACAGATACGCAGTATTTT.

On this clonotype itself: A read error may account for a junction end that differs from germline. The chain has TRBV2 and TRBJ2-1; the match to TRBD1 covers 7 bases. This CDR3 is 14 amino acids long. Germline V gene lookup returns CDR1 SNHLY and CDR2 FYNNEI. Written as DNA, the CDR3 is TGTGCCAGCAGTAAGGGGGCAGCTTACAATGAACAGTTCTTC. Translated, it gives CASSKGAAYNEQFF.

The chain links TRBV28 to TRBJ1-2, with 11 bases that match TRBD1. Germline lookup yields CDR1 MDHEN and CDR2 SYDVKM. With V trimmed by 5 bases and J by 3 bases, 5 bases remained unmatched. The CDR3 length is 15 residues. In DNA, the CDR3 is TGTGCCAGCAGTGTTGGACAGGGGGCTGACTATGGCTACACCTTC. This gives the protein CASSVGQGADYGYTF.

This clonotype was observed a handful of times. The rearrangement joins TRBV10-3 to TRBJ2-3; D unresolved. V lost 6 bases to trimming and J lost 12 bases, with 10 bases between them. Germline V gene sequence: CDR1 ENHRY, CDR2 SYGVKD. The CDR3 has 10 residues. The CDR3 reads CAIRSHPQYF. CDR3 nucleotide sequence: TGTGCCATCAGGTCTCACCCCCAGTATTTT.

This sequence joins TRBV9 and TRBJ2-7; D unclear. This CDR3 contains 13 residues. Germline loops: CDR1 SGDLS, CDR2 YYNGEE. Trimming took off 0 bases at V and 6 bases at J, with 10 bases between the two ends. The CDR3 reads CASSVEPNSEQYF. The DNA of the CDR3 is TGTGCCAGCAGCGTAGAACCGAATTCCGAGCAGTACTTC.